One T cell receptor (beta chain) is described in this entry. Only in-frame clones appear in the TCRdb table, and some are missing; sequencing was by immunoSEQ multiplex PCR. The sample contains 78,000 or so clones, just over 90% of which appear only once. These data are taken from a study of T cell changes during pregnancy in multiple sclerosis. CDR1 SQVTM and CDR2 ANQGSEA come from the germline V gene. There are 13 residues in the CDR3. V gave up 6 bases and J gave up 2 bases; unmatched junction bases: 6. The receptor comes from a female donor with multiple sclerosis, enrolled in a pregnancy study. The chain carries TRBV29-1 and TRBJ2-5; 7 bases are a match to TRBD1. The specimen was peripheral blood, collected before pregnancy. The CDR3 region has the DNA TGCAGCGTGACTGGACAGGTTCAAGAGACCCAGTACTTC. This translates into CSVTGQVQETQYF.